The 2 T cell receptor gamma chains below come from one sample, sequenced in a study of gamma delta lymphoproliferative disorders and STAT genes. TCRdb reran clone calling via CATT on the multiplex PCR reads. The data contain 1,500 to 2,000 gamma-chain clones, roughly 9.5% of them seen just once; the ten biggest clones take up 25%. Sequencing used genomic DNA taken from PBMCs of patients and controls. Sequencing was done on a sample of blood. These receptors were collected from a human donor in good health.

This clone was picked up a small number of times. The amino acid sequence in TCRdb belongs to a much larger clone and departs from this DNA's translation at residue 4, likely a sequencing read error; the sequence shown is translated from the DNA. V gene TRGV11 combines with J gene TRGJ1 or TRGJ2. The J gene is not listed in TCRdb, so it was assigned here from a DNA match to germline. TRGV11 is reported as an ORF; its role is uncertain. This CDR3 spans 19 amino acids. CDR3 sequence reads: CACRIRPGSWGLNYYKKLF. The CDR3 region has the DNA TGTGCCTGCCGGATTAGGCCGGGGAGTTGGGGACTGAATTATTATAAGAAACTCTTT.

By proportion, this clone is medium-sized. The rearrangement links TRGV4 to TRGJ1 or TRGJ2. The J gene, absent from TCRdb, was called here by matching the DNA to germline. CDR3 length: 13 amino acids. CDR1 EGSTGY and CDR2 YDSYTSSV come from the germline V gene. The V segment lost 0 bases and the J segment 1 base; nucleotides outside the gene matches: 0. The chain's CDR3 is CATWDGNYYKKLF. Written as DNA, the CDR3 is TGTGCCACCTGGGATGGGAATTATTATAAGAAACTCTTT.